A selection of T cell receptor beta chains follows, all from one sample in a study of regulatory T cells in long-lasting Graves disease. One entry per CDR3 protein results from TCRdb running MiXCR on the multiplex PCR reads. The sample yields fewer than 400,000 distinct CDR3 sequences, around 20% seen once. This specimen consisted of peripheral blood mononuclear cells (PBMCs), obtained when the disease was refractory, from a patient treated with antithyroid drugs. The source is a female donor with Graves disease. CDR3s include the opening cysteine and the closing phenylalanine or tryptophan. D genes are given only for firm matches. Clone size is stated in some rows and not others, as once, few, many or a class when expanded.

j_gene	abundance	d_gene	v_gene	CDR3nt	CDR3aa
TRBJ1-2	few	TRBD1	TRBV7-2	TGTGCCAGCAGCTCAGACTCACAGGGGGGCTATGGCTACACCTTC	CASSSDSQGGYGYTF
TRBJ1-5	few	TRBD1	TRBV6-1	TGTGCCAGCAGTCTAGGGACAGGGGGCATCGGTCAGCCCCAGCATTTT	CASSLGTGGIGQPQHF
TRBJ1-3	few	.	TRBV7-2	TGTGCCAGCAGCCCTACACTGACGGGTTCTGGGGACACCATATATTTT	CASSPTLTGSGDTIYF
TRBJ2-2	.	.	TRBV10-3	TGTGCCATCAGTGAGGTGGACGGGGAGCTGTTTTTT	CAISEVDGELFF
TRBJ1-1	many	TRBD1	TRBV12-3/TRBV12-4	TGTGCCAGCAGTTTCCGGGACAGAAACACTGAAGCTTTCTTT	CASSFRDRNTEAFF
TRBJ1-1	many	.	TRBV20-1	TGCAGTGCAAATCGGGACATTGAAGCTTTCTTT	CSANRDIEAFF
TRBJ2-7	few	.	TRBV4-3	TGCGCCAGCAGCCAAGTTAGGACAGACACCTACGAGCAGTACTTC	CASSQVRTDTYEQYF
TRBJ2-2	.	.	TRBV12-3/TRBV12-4	TGTGCCAGCAGTTTTCCTCTGAACACCGGGGAGCTGTTTTTT	CASSFPLNTGELFF
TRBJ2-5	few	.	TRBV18	TGTGCCAGCTCACCGGGGGTAGGAGGGACCCAGTACTTC	CASSPGVGGTQYF
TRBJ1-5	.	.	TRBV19	TGTGCCAGTAGTATTGAGGGTTTCGATCAGCCCCAGCATTTT	CASSIEGFDQPQHF
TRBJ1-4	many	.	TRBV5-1	TGCGCCAGCAGCTCGACAGCAACTAATGAAAAACTGTTTTTT	CASSSTATNEKLFF
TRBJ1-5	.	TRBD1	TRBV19	TGTGCCAGTAGTATGGGGGGACGGACAGGGAAGAAAGGCCAGCCCCAGCATTTT	CASSMGGRTGKKGQPQHF
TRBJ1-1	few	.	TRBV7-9	TGTGCCAGCAGCGTCGGCATCAAGGAAGCTTTCTTT	CASSVGIKEAFF
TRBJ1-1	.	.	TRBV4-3	TGCGCCAGCAGCCGCACAGACAGCCTGAACACTGAAGCTTTCTTT	CASSRTDSLNTEAFF
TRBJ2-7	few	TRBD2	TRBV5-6	TGTGCCAGCAGCCTGAGTAGCGGGAGAAGGGGGAACGAGCAGTACTTC	CASSLSSGRRGNEQYF
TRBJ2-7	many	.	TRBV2	TGTGCCAGCAGTGATCCTAGCGTCTCCGAGCAGTACTTC	CASSDPSVSEQYF
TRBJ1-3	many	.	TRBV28	TGTGCCAGCAGTGGGATAGATGGGGGTGGAAACACCATATATTTT	CASSGIDGGGNTIYF
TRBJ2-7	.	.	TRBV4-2	TGTGCCAGCAGCCAAGAATGGGGTTCCTACGAGCAGTACTTC	CASSQEWGSYEQYF
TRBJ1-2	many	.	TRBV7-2	TGTGCCAGCAGCTTGTATATCTACCAGGCCTATGGCTACACCTTC	CASSLYIYQAYGYTF
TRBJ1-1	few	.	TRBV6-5	TGTGCCAGCAGTTACTCTCCCTACACGAACACTGAAGCTTTCTTT	CASSYSPYTNTEAFF
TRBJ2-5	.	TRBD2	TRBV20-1	TGCAGTGCTTCTAAACTACTCGGGGGGTTAGAGACCCAGTACTTC	CSASKLLGGLETQYF
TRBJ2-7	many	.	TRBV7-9	TGTGCCAGCAGCACCCCAGGGATTTCCTACGAGCAGTACTTC	CASSTPGISYEQYF
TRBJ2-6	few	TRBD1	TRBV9	TGTGCCAGCAGAAGAACAGGGGGCTCTGGGGCCAACGTCCTGACTTTC	CASRRTGGSGANVLTF
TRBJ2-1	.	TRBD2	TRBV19	TGTGCCAGTAAAGAAAGCGGGAGAGGGTTTAATGAGCAGTTCTTC	CASKESGRGFNEQFF
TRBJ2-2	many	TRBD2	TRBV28	TGTGCCAGCAGTTCGGGGACTAGTATTGACACCGGGGAGCTGTTTTTT	CASSSGTSIDTGELFF
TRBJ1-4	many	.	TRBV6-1	TGTGCCAGCAGTCCTCTCGGGGGGCGAGGTGAAAAACTGTTTTTT	CASSPLGGRGEKLFF
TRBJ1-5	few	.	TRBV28	TGTGCTGTAGGGGCATATAGCAATCAGCCCCAGCATTTT	CAVGAYSNQPQHF
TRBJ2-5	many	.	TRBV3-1	TGTGCCACCAAAGCGGCGCGGCAGCCGAGCGAGACCCAGTACTTC	CATKAARQPSETQYF
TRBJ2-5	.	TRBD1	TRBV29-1	TGCAGCCTGAGTCACAGGGGGCGCGAAGAGACCCAGTACTTC	CSLSHRGREETQYF
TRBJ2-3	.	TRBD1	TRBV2	TGTGCCAGCAGTCGCCGGGACAGACTACTCGATACGCAGTATTTT	CASSRRDRLLDTQYF
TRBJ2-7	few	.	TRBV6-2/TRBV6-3	TGTGCCAGCAGTGCAGGGCACGTCGGGCAGTACTTC	CASSAGHVGQYF
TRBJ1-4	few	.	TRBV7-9	TGTGCCAGCAGCTTAGTAGGCCAGGGCGATGAAAAACTGTTTTTT	CASSLVGQGDEKLFF
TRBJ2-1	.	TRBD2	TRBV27	TGTGCCAGCACCCATAGCGGGAGTGACAATGAGCAGTTCTTC	CASTHSGSDNEQFF
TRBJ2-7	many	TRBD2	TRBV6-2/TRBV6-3	TGTGCCAGCAGTTACGGCGCGGGAGGCTACGAGCAGTACTTC	CASSYGAGGYEQYF
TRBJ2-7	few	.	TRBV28	TGTGCCAGCAGTCCCCTGGGGGGACACGCTCTCTTC	CASSPLGGHALF
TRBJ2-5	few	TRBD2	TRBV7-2	TGTGCCAGCAGCTTCGTCGGAAGGGACTATCAAGAGACCCAGTACTTC	CASSFVGRDYQETQYF
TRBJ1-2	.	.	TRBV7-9	TGTGCCAGCAGCTTAGAAGACAACTATGGCTACACCTTC	CASSLEDNYGYTF
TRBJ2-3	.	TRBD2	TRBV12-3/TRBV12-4	TGTGCCAGCAGTCTAAGCGGGAGTCAAGATACGCAGTATTTT	CASSLSGSQDTQYF
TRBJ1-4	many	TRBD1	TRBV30	TGTGCCTGGAGTGTAGGGACAGCTAATGAAAAACTGTTTTTT	CAWSVGTANEKLFF
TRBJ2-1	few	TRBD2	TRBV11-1	TGTGCCAGCAGCAGGACTAGCGGGGGCCGCAATGAGCAGTTCTTC	CASSRTSGGRNEQFF
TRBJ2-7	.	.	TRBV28	TGTGCCAGCAGTTCTTTTCCTAGCGCGTACGAGCAGTACTTC	CASSSFPSAYEQYF
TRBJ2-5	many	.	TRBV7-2	TGTGCCAGCAGCTTAGCCAGTATGCGGGCTCGGGAGACCCAGTACTTC	CASSLASMRARETQYF
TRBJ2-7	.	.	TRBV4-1	TGCGCCAGCAGCCAAGCGGCCCAGGGCGCCCACGAGCAGTACTTC	CASSQAAQGAHEQYF
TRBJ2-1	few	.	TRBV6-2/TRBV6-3	TGTGCCAGCAGTTACGGATCGGGCAATGAGCAGTTCTTC	CASSYGSGNEQFF
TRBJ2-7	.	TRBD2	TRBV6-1	TGTGCCAGCAGTACCTGGACTAGCCGTAGCTCCTACGAGCAGTACTTC	CASSTWTSRSSYEQYF
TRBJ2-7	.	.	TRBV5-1	TGCGCCAGCAGCTTACGGTACAATGGCTACGAGCAGTACTTC	CASSLRYNGYEQYF
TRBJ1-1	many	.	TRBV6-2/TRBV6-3	TGTGCCAGCAGTTACGAGGGGTTATTCGGCATGAACACTGAAGCTTTCTTT	CASSYEGLFGMNTEAFF
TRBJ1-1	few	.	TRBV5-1	TGCGCCAGCAGCTTGGAGGGGGGATCGAACACTGAAGCTTTCTTT	CASSLEGGSNTEAFF
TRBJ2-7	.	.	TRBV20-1	TGCAGTGCTCCAAGGGGGGACTACGAGCAGTACTTC	CSAPRGDYEQYF
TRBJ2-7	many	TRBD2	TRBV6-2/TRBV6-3	TGTGCCAGCAGTGCGGGGACTAGCGCCTACGAGCAGTACTTC	CASSAGTSAYEQYF
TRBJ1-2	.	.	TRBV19	TGTGCCAGTAGTGCGACGGCTTCTAACTATGGCTACACCTTC	CASSATASNYGYTF
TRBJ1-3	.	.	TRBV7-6	TGTGCCAGCAGCTTAGACAGGGAGGTTCCTGGAAACACCATATATTTT	CASSLDREVPGNTIYF
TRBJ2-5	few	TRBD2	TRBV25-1	TGTGCCAGCAGTCGAGAGGGAGCGGGAAGGAAAGAGACCCAGTACTTC	CASSREGAGRKETQYF
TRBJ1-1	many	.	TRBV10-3	TGTGCCATCAGTCCCAAGGAAGGAGGGACTGAAGCTTTCTTT	CAISPKEGGTEAFF
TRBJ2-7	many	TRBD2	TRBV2	TGTGCCAGCACCGGGGAGGGCGACTCCCGATACGAGCAGTACTTC	CASTGEGDSRYEQYF
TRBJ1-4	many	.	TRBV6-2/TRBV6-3	TGTGCCAGCAGTCCGGGCCAGGCAGAAAAACTGTTTTTT	CASSPGQAEKLFF
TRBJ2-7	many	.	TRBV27	TGTGCCAGCAGTTCATCACCATCCTACGAGCAGTACTTC	CASSSSPSYEQYF
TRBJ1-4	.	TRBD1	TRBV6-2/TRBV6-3	TGTGCCAGCAGTTCTCGACAGGGGGGGGGAAAACTGTTTTTT	CASSSRQGGGKLFF
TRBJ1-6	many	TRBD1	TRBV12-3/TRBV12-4	TGTGCCAGCAGACCGGACAGGGGCCTTAATTCACCCCTCCACTTT	CASRPDRGLNSPLHF